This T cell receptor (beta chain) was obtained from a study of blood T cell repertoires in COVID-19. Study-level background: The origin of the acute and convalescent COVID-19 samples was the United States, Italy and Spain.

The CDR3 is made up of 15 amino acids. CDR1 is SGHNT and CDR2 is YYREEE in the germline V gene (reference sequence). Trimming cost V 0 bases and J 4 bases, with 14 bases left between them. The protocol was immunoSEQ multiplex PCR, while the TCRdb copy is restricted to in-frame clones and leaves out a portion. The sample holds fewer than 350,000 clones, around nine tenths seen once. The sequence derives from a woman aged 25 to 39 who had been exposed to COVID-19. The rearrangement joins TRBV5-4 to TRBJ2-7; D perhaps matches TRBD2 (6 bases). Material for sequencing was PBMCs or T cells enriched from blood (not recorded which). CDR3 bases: TGTGCCAGCAGCTTGGGACACGGGAGCCAGTACGAGCAGTACTTC. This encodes CASSLGHGSQYEQYF.